The 27 T cell receptor beta chains in this list originate from one sample, sequenced in a study of T cells expressing NK-cell markers. TCRdb re-analyzed the 5' RACE reads; it lists each CDR3 protein once, without DNA. Its table lists approximately 550,000 distinct CDR3 sequences. Material for sequencing was blood T cells: a sorted CD56 or NKG2C T cell subset, CD4+ or CD8+ T cells, or bulk PBMC T cells (not recorded which). These receptors came from a man younger than 35 in good health.

The chain carries TRBV12-3 or TRBV12-4 and TRBJ2-7; the D gene TCRdb calls, TRBD1, cannot be checked with no DNA. The CDR3 totals 17 residues. The CDR3 spells CASRRQGASGGSYEQYF.

This rearrangement joins TRBV27 to TRBJ2-1; TCRdb names TRBD1, which stays unverified in the absence of DNA. This CDR3 is 16 amino acids long. The germline gives CDR1 MNHEY, CDR2 SMNVEV (reference sequence). CDR3: CASSEITGDSYNEQFF.

The CDR3 sequence: CASSLVGQGLEETQYF. V is TRBV7-6 and J is TRBJ2-5; TCRdb proposes TRBD1, but this gene call is untestable without DNA. Germline loops: CDR1 SGHVS, CDR2 FNYEAQ. The CDR3 length is 16 residues.

V and J are TRBV12-3 or TRBV12-4 and TRBJ2-1. The CDR3 extends over 16 amino acids. The CDR3 spells CASSISGTSSYNEQFF.

This chain links TRBV7-9 with TRBJ2-3; TCRdb reports TRBD1, a call that lacks DNA to check it against. The CDR3 extends over 16 amino acids. Germline CDR1 is SEHNR and CDR2 is FQNEAQ (reference sequence). The CDR3 spells CASSPPYRVGTDTQYF.

This sequence joins TRBV12-3 or TRBV12-4 and TRBJ1-2; the TCRdb D gene call, TRBD1, has no DNA to confirm it. This CDR3 has 15 amino acids. The CDR3 loop is CASSPDRRMGYGYTF.

J is TRBJ2-1 and V is TRBV27; TCRdb reports TRBD2, a call that lacks DNA to check it against. The germline gives CDR1 MNHEY, CDR2 SMNVEV (reference sequence). The CDR3 has 18 amino acids. CDR3 loop: CASSLSPAGGLNYNEQFF.

This rearrangement joins TRBV6-2 or TRBV6-3 to TRBJ1-5; the TCRdb call, TRBD1, lacks DNA for checking. This CDR3 has 12 amino acids. The germline gives CDR1 MNHEY, CDR2 SVGEGT. This CDR3 is CASEGLTQPQHF.

The rearrangement uses TRBV10-3 and TRBJ2-7; as DNA is missing, the TRBD1 call by TCRdb cannot be tested. This CDR3 is 15 amino acids long. CDR1 is ENHRY, CDR2 SYGVKD, per germline. The CDR3 loop is CAISEGRGSPYEQYF.

The J gene is TRBJ2-1, the V gene TRBV15; the D call from TCRdb, TRBD2, cannot be confirmed without DNA. The V gene's germline CDR1 is LNHNV and CDR2 YYDKDF (reference sequence). CDR3 length: 16 amino acids. The CDR3 here is CATSRAIPGAHNEQFF.

The gene calls are TRBV7-6 and TRBJ2-3; checking the TCRdb D call of TRBD2 is not possible without DNA. This CDR3 contains 18 residues. From germline, CDR1 is SGHVS and CDR2 FNYEAQ. The CDR3 sequence is CASSLASGSSFASDTQYF.

This chain joins TRBV7-2 and TRBJ1-5. Germline loops: CDR1 SGHTA, CDR2 FQGNSA. This CDR3 is built from 14 residues. CDR3 sequence reads: CASSSDRWVQPQHF.

J is TRBJ2-3 and V is TRBV2; the D call from TCRdb, TRBD2, cannot be confirmed without DNA. The germline gives CDR1 SNHLY, CDR2 FYNNEI. The CDR3 runs to 12 residues. CDR3 sequence: CASKGRELTQYF.

The chain joins TRBV5-5 to TRBJ2-1; TCRdb's D gene call, TRBD1, goes unchecked for lack of DNA. Germline V gives CDR1 SGHKS, CDR2 YYEKEE (reference sequence). This CDR3 is 16 amino acids long. The CDR3: CASSLQGKPSYNEQFF.

This sequence joins TRBV6-5 and TRBJ2-3. Looked up from germline, CDR1 is MNHEY and CDR2 is SVGAGI. The CDR3 is made up of 15 amino acids. The CDR3 loop is CASSRSSMGTDTQYF.

The V and J genes are TRBV9 and TRBJ2-3; TCRdb's D call, TRBD1, is unchecked because there is no DNA. This CDR3 is 18 amino acids long. Germline V lookup: CDR1 SGDLS, CDR2 YYNGEE. CDR3 sequence reads: CASSVGGTGRHFTDTQYF.

The chain employs TRBV20-1 and TRBJ2-7; TCRdb designates TRBD1, a call that cannot be tested without DNA. In germline, CDR1 is DFQATT, CDR2 SNEGSKA (reference sequence). This CDR3 is 17 amino acids long. The CDR3 protein is CSAAPGTGGPDSYEQYF.

This chain uses TRBV20-1 with TRBJ1-6; TCRdb selects TRBD1, and the lack of DNA leaves this call unchecked. The CDR3 spans 14 residues. The germline V gene encodes CDR1 DFQATT and CDR2 SNEGSKA (reference sequence). The CDR3 sequence is CSAQGGTAVFPLHF.

This sequence joins TRBV29-1 and TRBJ1-3. This CDR3 region has 14 residues. The germline gives CDR1 SQVTM, CDR2 ANQGSEA. The CDR3 loop reads CSVDGRISGNTIYF.

This rearrangement joins TRBV25-1 to TRBJ2-3; the D call from TCRdb, TRBD2, cannot be confirmed without DNA. This CDR3 has 12 residues. Germline CDR1 MGHDK, CDR2 SYGVNS. The CDR3 protein is CASSAGADTQYF.

J is TRBJ2-1 and V is TRBV5-1; with no DNA, the TCRdb D assignment of TRBD2 cannot be verified. The CDR3 runs to 16 residues. CDR1 is SGHRS and CDR2 is YFSETQ in the germline V gene. Here the CDR3 reads CASSVSTSGRGNEQFF.

The chain recombines TRBV7-9 with TRBJ2-4; TCRdb outputs TRBD2, but without DNA this stays unchecked. In germline, CDR1 is SEHNR, CDR2 FQNEAQ (reference sequence). The CDR3 contains 14 residues. Here the CDR3 reads CASSLDPRANIQYF.

The rearrangement joins TRBV7-2 to TRBJ1-4. Looked up from germline, CDR1 is SGHTA and CDR2 is FQGNSA. This CDR3 has 16 residues. CDR3 residues: CASSLVGYGRNEKLFF.

V and J are TRBV11-1 and TRBJ2-1; the D gene TCRdb calls, TRBD2, cannot be checked with no DNA. The CDR3 runs 18 residues. The germline V gene encodes CDR1 SGHAT and CDR2 FQDESV (reference sequence). CDR3 residues: CASSSPFGLAGQFHEQFF. The full variable domain, completed using reference TRBV11-1 and TRBJ2-1, is EAEVAQSPRYKITEKSQAVAFWCDPISGHATLYWYRQILGQGPELLVQFQDESVVDDSQLPKDRFSAERLKGVDSTLKIQPAELGDSAMYLCASSSPFGLAGQFHEQFFGPGTRLTVL.

The chain combines TRBV20-1 with TRBJ1-3; TCRdb calls TRBD1, which cannot be checked without DNA. The length of the CDR3 is 14 residues. The germline CDR1 and CDR2 sequences are DFQATT and SNEGSKA (reference sequence). The chain's CDR3 is CSAGTGGYGNTIYF.

This chain connects TRBV20-1 to TRBJ2-7; TCRdb returns TRBD1, unconfirmable since there is no DNA. This CDR3 spans 13 amino acids. Germline loops: CDR1 DFQATT, CDR2 SNEGSKA (reference sequence). CDR3 region: CSADWTGSYEQYF.

The rearrangement uses TRBV7-2 and TRBJ2-3; TCRdb's D call of TRBD2 is untestable without DNA. The CDR3 runs to 15 residues. CDR1 SGHTA and CDR2 FQGNSA come from the germline V gene. The CDR3 spells CASRGTSGRANTQYF.